The T cell receptor beta chain described here comes from a study of shared clonotypes between healthy human individuals. It was CD45RO-negative cells, positively selected for CCR7, that made up naive CD8 cells, with terminally differentiated effector memory CD45RA+ cells excluded. Generated by immunoSEQ multiplex PCR, the TCRdb table keeps only in-frame clones and is missing some. The data contain around 2,000,000 clones, approximately 95% of them seen just once; the ten biggest clones take up roughly 1%. From germline, CDR1 is MNHEY and CDR2 SMNVEV (reference sequence). The CDR3 spans 14 residues. V was trimmed by 3 bases and J by 5 bases, leaving 14 bases between them. General study results and limits: Naive subsets generally had larger estimated richness than memory subsets.

For this clone: Its antigen is unknown.

The rearrangement joins TRBV27 to TRBJ2-7; the D call may be TRBD1 or TRBD2 (5 bases each). The material sequenced was naive CD8+ T cells sorted from blood. The source of this sequence is a man between 18 and 29 years old in good health. This chain's CDR3 is CASSLWDRPDEQYF. Written as DNA, the CDR3 is TGTGCCAGCAGTTTGTGGGACCGCCCCGACGAGCAGTACTTC.